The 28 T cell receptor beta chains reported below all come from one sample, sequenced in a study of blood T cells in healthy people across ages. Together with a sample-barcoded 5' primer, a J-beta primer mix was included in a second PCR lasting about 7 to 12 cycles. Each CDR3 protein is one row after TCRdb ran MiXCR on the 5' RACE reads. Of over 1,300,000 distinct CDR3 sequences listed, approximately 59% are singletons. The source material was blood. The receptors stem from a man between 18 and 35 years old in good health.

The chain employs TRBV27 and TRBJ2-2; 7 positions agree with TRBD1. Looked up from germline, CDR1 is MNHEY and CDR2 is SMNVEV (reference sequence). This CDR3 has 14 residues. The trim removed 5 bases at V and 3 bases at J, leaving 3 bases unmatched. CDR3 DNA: TGTGCCAGCAGTCCGGGACAGTACACCGGGGAGCTGTTTTTT. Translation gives CASSPGQYTGELFF.

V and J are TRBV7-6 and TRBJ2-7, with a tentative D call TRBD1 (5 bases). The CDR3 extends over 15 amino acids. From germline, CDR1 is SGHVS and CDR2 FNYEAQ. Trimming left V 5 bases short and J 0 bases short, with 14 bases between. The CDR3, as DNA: TGTGCCAGCAGCAAACATGGGGCATTCTCCTACGAGCAGTACTTC. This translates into CASSKHGAFSYEQYF. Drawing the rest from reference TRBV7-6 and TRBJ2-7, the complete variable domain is GAGVSQSPRYKVTKRGQDVALRCDPISGHVSLYWYRQALGQGPEFLTYFNYEAQQDKSGLPNDRFSAERPEGSISTLTIQRTEQRDSAMYRCASSKHGAFSYEQYFGPGTRLTVT.

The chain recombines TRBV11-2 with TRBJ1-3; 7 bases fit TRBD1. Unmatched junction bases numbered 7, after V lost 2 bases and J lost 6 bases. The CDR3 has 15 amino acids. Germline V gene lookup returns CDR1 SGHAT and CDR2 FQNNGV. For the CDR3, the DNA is TGTGCCAGCAGCTTATTGGGACAGTCTAAAAACACCATATATTTT. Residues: CASSLLGQSKNTIYF.

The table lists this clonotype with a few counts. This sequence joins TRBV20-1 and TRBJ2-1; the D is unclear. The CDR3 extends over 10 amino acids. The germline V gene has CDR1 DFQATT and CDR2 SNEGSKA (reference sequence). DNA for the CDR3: TGCAGCCACAGTGGGGAAGGGCAGTTCTTC. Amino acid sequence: CSHSGEGQFF.

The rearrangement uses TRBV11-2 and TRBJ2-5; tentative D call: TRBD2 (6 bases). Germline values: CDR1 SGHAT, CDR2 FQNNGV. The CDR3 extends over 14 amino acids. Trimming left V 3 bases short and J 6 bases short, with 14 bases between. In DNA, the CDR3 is TGTGCCAGCAGCTTCGGAGGGGCCGTGAAGACCCAGTACTTC. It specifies CASSFGGAVKTQYF.

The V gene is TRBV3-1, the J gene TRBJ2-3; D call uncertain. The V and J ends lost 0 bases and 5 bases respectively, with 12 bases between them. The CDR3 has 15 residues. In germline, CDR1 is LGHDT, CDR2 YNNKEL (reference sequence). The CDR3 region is CASSQDGLRGDTQYF. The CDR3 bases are TGTGCCAGCAGCCAAGACGGCCTTAGAGGAGATACGCAGTATTTT.

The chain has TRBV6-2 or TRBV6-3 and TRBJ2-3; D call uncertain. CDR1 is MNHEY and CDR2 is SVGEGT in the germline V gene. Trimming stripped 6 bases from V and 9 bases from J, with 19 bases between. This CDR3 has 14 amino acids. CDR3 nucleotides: TGTGCCAGCAGCCCTAGGGCACGGATAGACACGCAGTATTTT. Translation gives CASSPRARIDTQYF.

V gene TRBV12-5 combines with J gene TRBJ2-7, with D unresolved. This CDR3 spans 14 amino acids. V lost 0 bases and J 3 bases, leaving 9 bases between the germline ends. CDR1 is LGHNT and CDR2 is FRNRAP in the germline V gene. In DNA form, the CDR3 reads TGTGCTAGTGGTTTGGTACTAAGGTTCTACGAGCAGTACTTC. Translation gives CASGLVLRFYEQYF. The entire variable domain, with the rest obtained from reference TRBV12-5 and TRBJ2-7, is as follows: DARVTQTPRHKVTEMGQEVTMRCQPILGHNTVFWYRQTMMQGLELLAYFRNRAPLDDSGMPKDRFSAEMPDATLATLKIQPSEPRDSAVYFCASGLVLRFYEQYFGPGTRLTVT.

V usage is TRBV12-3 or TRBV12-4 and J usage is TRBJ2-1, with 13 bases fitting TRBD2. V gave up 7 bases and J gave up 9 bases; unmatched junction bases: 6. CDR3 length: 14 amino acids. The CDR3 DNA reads TGTGCCAGCACCCGACTAGCGGGAGGATCTGAGCAGTTCTTC. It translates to CASTRLAGGSEQFF.

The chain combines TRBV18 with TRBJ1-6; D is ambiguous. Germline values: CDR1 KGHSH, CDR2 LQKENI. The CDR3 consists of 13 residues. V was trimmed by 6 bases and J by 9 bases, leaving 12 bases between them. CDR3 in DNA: TGTGCCAGCTCCCTCGACGGAAGTTCACCCCTCCACTTT. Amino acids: CASSLDGSSPLHF.

Written as DNA, the CDR3 is TGTGCCAGCTCACCGGAGGAGGAGCTTTTCACTGAAGCTTTCTTT. Protein: CASSPEEELFTEAFF. The chain uses TRBV18 and TRBJ1-1; D remains unclear. Trimming removed 3 bases from V and 4 bases from J, with 15 bases in between. CDR3 length: 15 amino acids. Germline values: CDR1 KGHSH, CDR2 LQKENI.

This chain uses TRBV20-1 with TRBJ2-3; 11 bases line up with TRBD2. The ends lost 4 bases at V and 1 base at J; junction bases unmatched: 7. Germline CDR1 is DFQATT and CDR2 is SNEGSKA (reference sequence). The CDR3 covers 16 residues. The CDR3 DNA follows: TGCAGTGCTACGGCCCTTAGCGGGGGGGGCACAGATACGCAGTATTTT. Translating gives CSATALSGGGTDTQYF.

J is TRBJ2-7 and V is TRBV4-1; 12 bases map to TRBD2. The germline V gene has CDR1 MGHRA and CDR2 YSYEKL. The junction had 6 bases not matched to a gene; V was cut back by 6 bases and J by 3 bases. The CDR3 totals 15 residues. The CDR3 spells CASRGGLAGFYEQYF. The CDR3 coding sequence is TGCGCCAGCAGAGGCGGACTAGCGGGGTTCTACGAGCAGTACTTC.

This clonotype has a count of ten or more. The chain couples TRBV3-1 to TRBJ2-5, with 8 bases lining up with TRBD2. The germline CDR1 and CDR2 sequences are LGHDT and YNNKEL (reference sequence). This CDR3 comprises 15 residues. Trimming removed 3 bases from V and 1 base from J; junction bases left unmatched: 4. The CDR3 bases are TGTGCCAGCAGCCAGGGAAGCGGGGGCCAAGAGACCCAGTACTTC. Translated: CASSQGSGGQETQYF.

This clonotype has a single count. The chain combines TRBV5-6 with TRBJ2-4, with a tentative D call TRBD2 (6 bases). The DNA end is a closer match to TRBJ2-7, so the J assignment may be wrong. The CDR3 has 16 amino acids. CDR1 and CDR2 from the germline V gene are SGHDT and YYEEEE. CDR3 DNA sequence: TGTGCCAGCAGCTTGGAATGGGGACTGGGACCCTACGAGCAGTACTTC. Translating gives CASSLEWGLGPYEQYF.

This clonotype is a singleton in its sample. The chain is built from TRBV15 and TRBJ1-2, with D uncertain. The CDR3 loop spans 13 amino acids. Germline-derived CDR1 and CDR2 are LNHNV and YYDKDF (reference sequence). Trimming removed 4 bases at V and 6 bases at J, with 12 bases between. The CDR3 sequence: CATSTRLTDGYTF. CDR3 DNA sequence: TGTGCCACCAGCACAAGATTAACCGATGGCTACACCTTC. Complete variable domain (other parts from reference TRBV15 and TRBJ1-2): DAMVIQNPRYQVTQFGKPVTLSCSQTLNHNVMYWYQQKSSQAPKLLFHYYDKDFNNEADTPDNFQSRRPNTSFCFLDIRSPGLGDTAMYLCATSTRLTDGYTFGSGTRLTVV.

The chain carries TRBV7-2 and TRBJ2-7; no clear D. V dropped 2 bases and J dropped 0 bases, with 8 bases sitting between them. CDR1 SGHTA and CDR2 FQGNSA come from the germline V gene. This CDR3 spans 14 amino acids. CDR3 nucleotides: TGTGCCAGCAGCTTAATGGACGGCTCCTACGAGCAGTACTTC. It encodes CASSLMDGSYEQYF.

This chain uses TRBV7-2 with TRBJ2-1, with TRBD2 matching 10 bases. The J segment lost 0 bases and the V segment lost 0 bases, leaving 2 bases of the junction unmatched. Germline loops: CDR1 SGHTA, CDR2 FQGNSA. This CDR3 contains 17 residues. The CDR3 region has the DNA TGTGCCAGCAGCTTAGCAGCGGGGGGGCTCTCCTACAATGAGCAGTTCTTC. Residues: CASSLAAGGLSYNEQFF.

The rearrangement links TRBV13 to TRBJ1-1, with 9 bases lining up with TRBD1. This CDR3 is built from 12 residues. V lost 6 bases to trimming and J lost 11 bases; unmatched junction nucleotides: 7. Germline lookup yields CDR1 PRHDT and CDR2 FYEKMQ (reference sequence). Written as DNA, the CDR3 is TGTGCCAGCAGGTCGAACAGGGGGCACGCTTTCTTT. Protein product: CASRSNRGHAFF.

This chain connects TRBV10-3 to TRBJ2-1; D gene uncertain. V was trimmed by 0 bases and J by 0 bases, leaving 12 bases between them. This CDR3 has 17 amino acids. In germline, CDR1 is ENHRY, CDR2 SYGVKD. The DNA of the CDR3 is TGTGCCATCAGTGAGTCGGGTGTGGTCAGCTCCTACAATGAGCAGTTCTTC. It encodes CAISESGVVSSYNEQFF.

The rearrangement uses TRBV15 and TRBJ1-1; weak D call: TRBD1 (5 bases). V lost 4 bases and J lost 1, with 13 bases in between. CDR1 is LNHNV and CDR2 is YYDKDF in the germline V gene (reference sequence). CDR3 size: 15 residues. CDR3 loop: CATSTRWGSNTEAFF. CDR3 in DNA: TGTGCCACCAGCACCCGTTGGGGCTCGAACACTGAAGCTTTCTTT.

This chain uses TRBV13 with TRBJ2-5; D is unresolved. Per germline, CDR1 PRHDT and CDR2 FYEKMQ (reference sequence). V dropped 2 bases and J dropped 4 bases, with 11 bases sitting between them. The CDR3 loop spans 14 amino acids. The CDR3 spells CASSLSRNLETQYF. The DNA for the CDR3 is TGTGCCAGCAGCTTAAGCCGGAACCTAGAGACCCAGTACTTC.

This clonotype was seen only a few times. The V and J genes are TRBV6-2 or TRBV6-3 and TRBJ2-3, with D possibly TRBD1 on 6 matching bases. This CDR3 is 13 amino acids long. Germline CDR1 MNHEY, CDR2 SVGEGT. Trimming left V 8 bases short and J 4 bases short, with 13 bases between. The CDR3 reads CASGPTGSDTQYF. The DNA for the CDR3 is TGTGCCAGCGGACCAACAGGGTCAGATACGCAGTATTTT.

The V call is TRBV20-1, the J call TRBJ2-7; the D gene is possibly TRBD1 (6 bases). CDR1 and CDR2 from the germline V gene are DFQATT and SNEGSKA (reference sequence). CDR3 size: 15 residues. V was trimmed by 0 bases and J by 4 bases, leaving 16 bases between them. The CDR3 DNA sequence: TGCAGTGCTAGAGAGAACAGGGCCGGACCGTACGAGCAGTACTTC. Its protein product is CSARENRAGPYEQYF.

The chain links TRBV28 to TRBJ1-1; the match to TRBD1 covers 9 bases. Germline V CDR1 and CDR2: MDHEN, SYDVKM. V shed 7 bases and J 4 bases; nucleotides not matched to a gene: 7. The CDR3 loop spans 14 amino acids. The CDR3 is CASNFRDRVTEAFF. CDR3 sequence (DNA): TGTGCCAGCAACTTCCGGGACAGGGTCACTGAAGCTTTCTTT.

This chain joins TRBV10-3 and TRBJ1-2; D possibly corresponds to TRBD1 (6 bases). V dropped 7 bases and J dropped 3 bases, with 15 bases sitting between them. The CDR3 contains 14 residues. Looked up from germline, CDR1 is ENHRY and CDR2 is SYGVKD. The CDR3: CAITQGGLDYGYTF. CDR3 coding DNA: TGTGCCATCACCCAAGGGGGTCTGGACTATGGCTACACCTTC.

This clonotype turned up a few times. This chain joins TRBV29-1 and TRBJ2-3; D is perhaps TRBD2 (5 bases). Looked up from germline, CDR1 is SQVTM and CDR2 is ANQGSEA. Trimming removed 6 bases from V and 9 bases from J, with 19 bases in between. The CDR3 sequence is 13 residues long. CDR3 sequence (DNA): TGCAGCGTAGCGCTAAGGCTCGAGGGCACGCAGTATTTT. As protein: CSVALRLEGTQYF.

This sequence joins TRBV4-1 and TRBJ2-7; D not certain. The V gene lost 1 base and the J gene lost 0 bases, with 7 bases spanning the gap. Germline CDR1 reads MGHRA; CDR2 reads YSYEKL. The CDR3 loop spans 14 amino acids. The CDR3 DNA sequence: TGCGCCAGCAGCCAAGGGCACAGCTCCTACGAGCAGTACTTC. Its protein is CASSQGHSSYEQYF.